These 21 T cell receptor beta chains were sequenced from one sample in a study of technical replicates of blood from several donors. TCRdb keeps only in-frame clones here, not all; method: immunoSEQ multiplex PCR. Here the sample spans around 75,000 clones, about 90% being singletons. Sequenced: T cells isolated from PBMCs. The receptor set was obtained from a human donor in good health.

This chain connects TRBV5-1 to TRBJ2-7; 10 bases line up with TRBD1. There are 15 residues in the CDR3. Germline values: CDR1 SGHRS, CDR2 YFSETQ. After removal of 4 bases from V and 2 bases from J, the junction contained 6 bases not matched to a gene. The CDR3 DNA is TGCGCCAGCAGCATCTCCGGGACAGGGGCCTACGAGCAGTACTTC. It yields the protein CASSISGTGAYEQYF.

The V call is TRBV27, the J call TRBJ1-4; 9 bases are a match to TRBD1. After removal of 5 bases from V and 5 bases from J, the junction contained 3 bases not matched to a gene. Germline V gene sequence: CDR1 MNHEY, CDR2 SMNVEV (reference sequence). The CDR3 extends over 14 amino acids. DNA of the CDR3: TGTGCCAGCAGTCCCGGGACAGGGAATGAAAAACTGTTTTTT. Protein sequence: CASSPGTGNEKLFF.

The rearrangement links TRBV9 to TRBJ1-6, with 7 bases matching TRBD1. Germline CDR1 and CDR2: SGDLS and YYNGEE. J was trimmed by 5 bases and V by 1 base; bases with no gene match: 3. The CDR3 has 15 amino acids. Here the CDR3 reads CASSVQGEDNSPLHF. The DNA for the CDR3 is TGTGCCAGCAGCGTACAGGGGGAAGATAATTCACCCCTCCACTTT.

This clone was seen more than once but under ten times. The genes are TRBV30 and TRBJ1-1; D is uncertain. Germline V gives CDR1 GTSNPN, CDR2 SVGIG (reference sequence). CDR3 length: 16 residues. Trimming shortened V by 4 bases and J by 1 base, and 19 bases separated the two germline ends. In DNA, the CDR3 is TGTGCCTGGATAAGCGGGCTACGAATTAAGAACACTGAAGCTTTCTTT. Translated, it gives CAWISGLRIKNTEAFF.

The chain carries TRBV19 and TRBJ2-3; TRBD2 matches at 7 bases. The CDR3 is made up of 14 amino acids. The V segment lost 3 bases and the J segment 0 bases; nucleotides outside the gene matches: 0. The germline gives CDR1 LNHDA, CDR2 SQIVND (reference sequence). The CDR3 is CASSISGSTDTQYF. DNA for the CDR3: TGTGCCAGTAGTATTAGCGGGAGCACAGATACGCAGTATTTT.

This sequence joins TRBV29-1 and TRBJ2-4; possible D gene TRBD1, 7 bases. V was pared by 5 bases and J by 6 bases, with 17 bases between. Per germline, CDR1 SQVTM and CDR2 ANQGSEA. CDR3 size: 14 residues. CDR3 residues: CSVRGSQGGNIQYF. In nucleotides, the CDR3 is TGCAGCGTTAGGGGGTCCCAGGGGGGAAACATTCAGTACTTC.

This rearrangement joins TRBV2 to TRBJ2-7; D call uncertain. V lost 8 bases, J lost 6 bases, and 20 bases lay in between. Germline V lookup: CDR1 SNHLY, CDR2 FYNNEI. The CDR3 runs 14 residues. CDR3: CASFRLGPSGEQYF. The CDR3 nucleotides read TGTGCCAGCTTCCGTCTTGGCCCCTCGGGCGAGCAGTACTTC.

The chain is built from TRBV5-4 and TRBJ2-5, with 9 bases that match TRBD1. The V gene's germline CDR1 is SGHNT and CDR2 YYREEE (reference sequence). The trim removed 5 bases at V and 5 bases at J, leaving 7 bases unmatched. This CDR3 region has 14 residues. CDR3: CASRSRDRDETQYF. The CDR3 DNA reads as TGTGCCAGCAGGAGCCGGGACAGGGATGAGACCCAGTACTTC.

This chain connects TRBV19 to TRBJ1-2, with D hard to call. This CDR3 has 13 amino acids. Germline V gene data show CDR1 as LNHDA and CDR2 as SQIVND (reference sequence). The germline V and J ends were trimmed by 6 bases and 5 bases, with 13 bases remaining between them. DNA for the CDR3: TGTGCCAGTAGAGTCGGGTCCCCTTATGGCTACACCTTC. Translation: CASRVGSPYGYTF.

The chain is built from TRBV29-1 and TRBJ2-5, with 7 bases matching TRBD1. The CDR3 contains 12 residues. Germline CDR1 is SQVTM and CDR2 is ANQGSEA. The chain's CDR3 is CTVQGLGETQYF. The CDR3 DNA follows: TGCACGGTACAGGGGTTGGGAGAGACCCAGTACTTC. Together with reference TRBV29-1 and TRBJ2-5, the CDR3 gives the full variable domain: SAVISQKPSRDICQRGTSLTIQCQVDSQVTMMFWYRQQPGQSLTLIATANQGSEATYESGFVIDKFPISRPNLTFSTLTVSNMSPEDSSIYLCTVQGLGETQYFGPGTRLLVL.

J is TRBJ2-7 and V is TRBV5-4, with D possibly TRBD2 on 5 matching bases. Trimming stripped 2 bases from V and 3 bases from J, with 9 bases between. Germline values: CDR1 SGHNT, CDR2 YYREEE (reference sequence). This CDR3 has 13 residues. The CDR3 region is CASSFDGNYEQYF. CDR3 sequence (DNA): TGTGCCAGCAGCTTTGACGGGAACTACGAGCAGTACTTC.

This clone was detected once. The chain joins TRBV5-1 to TRBJ2-1; TRBD1 matches 8 bases. Germline-derived CDR1 and CDR2 are SGHRS and YFSETQ. With V trimmed by 2 bases and J by 8 bases, 6 bases remained unmatched. This CDR3 has 14 amino acids. The CDR3 protein is CASSFGQGRDEQFF. CDR3 in DNA: TGCGCCAGCAGCTTCGGACAGGGAAGAGATGAGCAGTTCTTC.

The chain employs TRBV5-1 and TRBJ2-7, with TRBD1 as a possible D gene (5 bases). Germline V lookup: CDR1 SGHRS, CDR2 YFSETQ. The CDR3 is made up of 15 amino acids. The ends were cut back, 0 bases at V and 0 bases at J, with 10 bases in the middle. In DNA form, the CDR3 reads TGCGCCAGCAGCTTGGTGCAGGGATCCTCCTACGAGCAGTACTTC. Its protein is CASSLVQGSSYEQYF.

This chain joins TRBV4-1 and TRBJ2-3; TRBD1 is a possible D gene (5 bases). Trimming took 4 bases from V and 5 from J, leaving 13 bases between them. This CDR3 is 14 amino acids long. Germline CDR1 is MGHRA and CDR2 is YSYEKL. CDR3 nucleotide sequence: TGCGCCAGCAGCCCCGACAGCTCCGGAGATACGCAGTATTTT. Protein: CASSPDSSGDTQYF.

The CDR3 region has the DNA TGTGCCAGCAGCGTAAAGAGAATCCCCTACGAGCAGTACTTC. Amino acids: CASSVKRIPYEQYF. The chain is built from TRBV7-8 and TRBJ2-7; D call uncertain. Trimming removed 5 bases at V and 2 bases at J, with 13 bases between. This CDR3 has 14 residues. Germline V gene lookup returns CDR1 SGHVS and CDR2 FQNEAQ.

The chain combines TRBV28 with TRBJ2-2; a weak D match, TRBD2 (6 bases). V lost 9 bases and J lost 4, with 9 bases in between. This CDR3 is built from 12 residues. In germline, CDR1 is MDHEN, CDR2 SYDVKM. Here the CDR3 DNA reads TGTGCCAGTGACGGGGGCACCGGGGAGCTGTTTTTT. It specifies CASDGGTGELFF.

This clone has a single count. This chain uses TRBV4-1 with TRBJ2-1; TRBD1 is a possible D gene (6 bases). The germline gives CDR1 MGHRA, CDR2 YSYEKL. The length of the CDR3 is 15 residues. V lost 2 bases to trimming and J lost 4 bases, with 12 bases between them. The chain's CDR3 is CASSQRTDKYNEQFF. In nucleotides, the CDR3 is TGCGCCAGCAGCCAACGGACAGATAAATACAATGAGCAGTTCTTC.

This chain links TRBV5-8 with TRBJ2-7, with D possibly matching TRBD1 (5 bases). The CDR3 spans 14 residues. With 0 bases removed from V and 4 bases from J, the gap between germline ends came to 11 bases. Germline V gene lookup returns CDR1 SGHTS and CDR2 YDEGEE. The CDR3 here is CASSLAGSVYEQYF. The CDR3 DNA reads TGTGCCAGCAGCTTGGCAGGGTCTGTTTACGAGCAGTACTTC.

The chain has TRBV7-6 and TRBJ2-5, with D perhaps matching TRBD2 (7 bases). In germline, CDR1 is SGHVS, CDR2 FNYEAQ. The CDR3 extends over 15 amino acids. The ends were cut back, 1 base at V and 4 bases at J, with 13 bases in the middle. In DNA form, the CDR3 reads TGTGCCAGCAGCTTAGGGGGGGGCCGGGCAGAGACCCAGTACTTC. Its protein product is CASSLGGGRAETQYF.

The chain uses TRBV5-1 and TRBJ1-4; D is perhaps TRBD1 (5 bases). Per the germline V gene, CDR1 is SGHRS and CDR2 is YFSETQ. The V end lost 5 bases, the J end lost 5 bases, and 7 bases lay between the germline ends. CDR3 length: 12 residues. The DNA of the CDR3 is TGCGCCAGCAGGGGGGGAAATGAAAAACTGTTTTTT. It translates to CASRGGNEKLFF.

The chain combines TRBV2 with TRBJ2-7; D not resolved. CDR1 is SNHLY and CDR2 is FYNNEI in the germline V gene. The CDR3 is 13 amino acids. With 4 bases removed from V and 3 bases from J, the gap between germline ends came to 10 bases. The CDR3 reads CASSVNSFYEQYF. CDR3 nucleotides: TGTGCCAGCAGTGTCAACAGCTTCTACGAGCAGTACTTC.